This entry lists 32 T cell receptor beta chains sequenced from one sample in a study of human T cells and chemical hapten exposure. Noted time point: patch test 3, about 24 weeks after DPC sensitization. Stated treatment: therapeutic diphenylcyclopropenone sensitization with weekly scalp DPC. MiXCR, run by TCRdb on the RACE reads, gives a single entry per CDR3 protein. This table has over 100,000 distinct CDR3 sequences, over 9% appearing once. The specimen was whole blood, collected in connection with sensitization to the hapten diphenylcyclopropenone (DPC). The receptors shown here come from a woman in her forties or fifties with alopecia areata. Some clones in this sample may be carry-over from other donors' samples.

The rearrangement uses TRBV28 and TRBJ1-5, with D perhaps matching TRBD1 (6 bases). CDR1 is MDHEN, CDR2 SYDVKM, per germline. The CDR3 length is 15 residues. Trimming took 4 bases from V and 4 from J, leaving 14 bases between them. The CDR3 region has the DNA TGTGCCAGCAGTTATATAACAGGGAGAAATCAGCCCCAGCATTTT. This sequence encodes CASSYITGRNQPQHF.

In this sample, this clonotype turned up a few times. The rearrangement links TRBV2 to TRBJ2-1, with D tentatively TRBD1 or TRBD2 (5 bases each). V lost 10 bases to trimming and J lost 4 bases, with 14 bases between them. Germline V CDR1 and CDR2: SNHLY, FYNNEI. The CDR3 has 13 amino acids. In DNA, the CDR3 is TGTGCCATTTACCGGGACCCATACAATGAGCAGTTCTTC. Translation gives CAIYRDPYNEQFF.

This clonotype was recorded many times. The chain is built from TRBV9 and TRBJ2-3; 10 nucleotides align to TRBD2. Per germline, CDR1 SGDLS and CDR2 YYNGEE. The CDR3 is made up of 16 amino acids. V was clipped by 4 bases and J by 2 bases; unmatched bases: 7. The CDR3 loop is CASSPRLAGYTDTQYF. The CDR3 nucleotides read TGTGCCAGCAGCCCCCGACTAGCGGGTTACACAGATACGCAGTATTTT. The full variable domain, rest sourced from reference TRBV9 and TRBJ2-3, is DSGVTQTPKHLITATGQRVTLRCSPRSGDLSVYWYQQSLDQGLQFLIQYYNGEERAKGNILERFSAQQFPDLHSELNLSSLELGDSALYFCASSPRLAGYTDTQYFGPGTRLTVL.

This chain connects TRBV7-8 to TRBJ2-3; 9 positions match TRBD2. Germline CDR1 SGHVS, CDR2 FQNEAQ. This CDR3 region has 14 residues. Germline trimming cut 5 bases from V and 5 bases from J; bases unmatched to any gene: 5. The CDR3 region is CASSRGAGGDTQYF. CDR3 DNA sequence: TGTGCCAGCAGCAGAGGAGCGGGAGGAGATACGCAGTATTTT. The variable domain in full, with the rest retrieved from reference TRBV7-8 and TRBJ2-3, is GAGVSQSPRYKVAKRGQDVALRCDPISGHVSLFWYQQALGQGPEFLTYFQNEAQLDKSGLPSDRFFAERPEGSVSTLKIQRTQQEDSAVYLCASSRGAGGDTQYFGPGTRLTVL.

This clonotype was counted between two and nine times. The chain has TRBV19 and TRBJ2-6; either TRBD1 or TRBD2 may supply D (5 bases each). V dropped 5 bases and J dropped 2 bases, with 10 bases sitting between them. The V gene's germline CDR1 is LNHDA and CDR2 SQIVND (reference sequence). This CDR3 spans 15 amino acids. CDR3 in DNA: TGTGCCAGTAGTTCAGGGACCGCTGGGGCCAACGTCCTGACTTTC. This translates into CASSSGTAGANVLTF.

The J gene is TRBJ2-3, the V gene TRBV2, with 10 bases lining up with TRBD1. The CDR3 extends over 13 amino acids. Germline trimming cut 8 bases from V and 3 bases from J; bases unmatched to any gene: 2. The germline CDR1 and CDR2 sequences are SNHLY and FYNNEI. The chain's CDR3 is CASGDRGTDTQYF. The CDR3 DNA reads as TGTGCCAGCGGGGACAGGGGAACAGATACGCAGTATTTT.

The V call is TRBV12-3 or TRBV12-4, the J call TRBJ2-6; D unresolved. Between the trimmed V and J ends, which lost 7 bases and 4 bases, there was a span of 11 bases. The CDR3 has 14 residues. CDR3 sequence reads: CASTVFGGANVLTF. The CDR3 bases are TGTGCCAGCACCGTGTTCGGGGGGGCCAACGTCCTGACTTTC.

In its sample, this clonotype was seen many times. The chain recombines TRBV7-2 with TRBJ1-1; D is possibly TRBD1 (5 bases). V was cut by 2 bases and J by 8 bases, with 12 bases left in between. The length of the CDR3 is 13 residues. CDR1 is SGHTA and CDR2 is FQGNSA in the germline V gene. The CDR3 sequence is CASSLQRGGEAFF. The CDR3 region has the DNA TGTGCCAGCAGCTTACAGAGGGGTGGGGAAGCTTTCTTT.

This clonotype appeared a few times. The J gene is TRBJ2-5, the V gene TRBV3-1, with TRBD2 identical over 7 bases. The V and J ends lost 1 base and 2 bases, in that order; junction bases with no gene match: 7. This CDR3 comprises 16 residues. Germline V gives CDR1 LGHDT, CDR2 YNNKEL (reference sequence). The CDR3 sequence is CASSQARGGGQETQYF. The DNA for the CDR3 is TGTGCCAGCAGCCAAGCCCGTGGCGGGGGACAAGAGACCCAGTACTTC.

This clonotype has a handful of counts. V usage is TRBV7-9 and J usage is TRBJ1-5, with D uncertain. The V end was cut by 1 base, the J end by 1 base, with 8 bases between. The V gene's germline CDR1 is SEHNR and CDR2 FQNEAQ (reference sequence). The CDR3 contains 15 residues. The CDR3 DNA follows: TGTGCCAGCAGCTTAGGGCAGGCAAGCAATCAGCCCCAGCATTTT. Translating it yields CASSLGQASNQPQHF.

The V gene is TRBV5-4, the J gene TRBJ2-7, with D maybe TRBD1 (5 bases). Germline values: CDR1 SGHNT, CDR2 YYREEE (reference sequence). The CDR3 loop spans 13 amino acids. V was pared by 4 bases and J by 3 bases, with 11 bases between. The CDR3 DNA reads as TGTGCCAGCAGCACCGACAGACTCTACGAGCAGTACTTC. Translated, it gives CASSTDRLYEQYF.

This clonotype was found a few times. The V gene is TRBV12-3 or TRBV12-4, the J gene TRBJ1-1, with D possibly matching TRBD1 (5 bases). The CDR3 covers 12 residues. The ends were cut back, 6 bases at V and 6 bases at J, with 11 bases in the middle. The CDR3 coding sequence is TGTGCCAGCAGCCGAGGGGTACCTGAAGCTTTCTTT. This translates into CASSRGVPEAFF.

The J gene is TRBJ2-7, the V gene TRBV5-1; perhaps TRBD2 as D (6 bases). The V end was cut by 0 bases, the J end by 6 bases, with 19 bases between. Germline lookup yields CDR1 SGHRS and CDR2 YFSETQ. This CDR3 is 16 amino acids long. This chain's CDR3 is CASSLDPGDCQSEQYF. DNA for the CDR3: TGCGCCAGCAGCTTGGATCCCGGGGACTGCCAATCCGAGCAGTACTTC.

A few counts support this clonotype. The chain has TRBV14 and TRBJ2-1; TRBD2 matches 13 bases. The CDR3 is 15 residues long. V shed 4 bases, J shed 9 bases, and the junction held 6 bases outside the gene matches. CDR1 is SGHDN, CDR2 FVKESK, per germline. In DNA, the CDR3 is TGTGCCAGCAGCCCAACTAGCGGGAGGGCCGGTGAGCAGTTCTTC. Translation gives CASSPTSGRAGEQFF.

The chain has TRBV2 and TRBJ2-1, with 9 nucleotides matching TRBD2. CDR1 is SNHLY, CDR2 FYNNEI, per germline. V dropped 4 bases and J dropped 5; count of bases not matched to a gene: 3. This CDR3 region has 14 residues. The CDR3 loop is CASSVRGGNNEQFF. CDR3 sequence (DNA): TGTGCCAGCAGTGTGCGGGGGGGCAACAATGAGCAGTTCTTC.

The rearrangement joins TRBV2 to TRBJ2-1; no reliable D call. CDR1 is SNHLY, CDR2 FYNNEI, per germline. V lost 7 bases and J lost 7, with 8 bases in between. CDR3 length: 11 amino acids. CDR3: CASNSENEQFF. For the CDR3, the DNA is TGTGCCAGCAACTCGGAGAATGAGCAGTTCTTC.

The rearrangement joins TRBV29-1 to TRBJ2-7; 7 bases are a match to TRBD2. There are 14 residues in the CDR3. The V and J ends lost 4 bases and 2 bases, in that order; junction bases with no gene match: 8. Germline V lookup: CDR1 SQVTM, CDR2 ANQGSEA. The CDR3 sequence: CSVVFPGRPYEQYF. In DNA form, the CDR3 reads TGCAGCGTTGTCTTCCCCGGGAGGCCCTACGAGCAGTACTTC.

This clonotype was detected ten times or more. CDR3 residues: CASPSGGNEKLFF. The CDR3 bases are TGTGCCAGTCCGAGTGGGGGGAATGAAAAACTGTTTTTT. J is TRBJ1-4 and V is TRBV27; D perhaps matches TRBD1 (5 bases). CDR3 size: 13 residues. V dropped 9 bases and J dropped 5 bases, with 13 bases sitting between them. Per the germline V gene, CDR1 is MNHEY and CDR2 is SMNVEV (reference sequence).

Ten or more counts support this clonotype. The CDR3 spells CASSRAQMSTDTQYF. DNA for the CDR3: TGTGCCAGCAGCCGGGCGCAGATGAGCACAGATACGCAGTATTTT. The gene calls are TRBV5-5 and TRBJ2-3; no firm D call. There are 15 residues in the CDR3. CDR1 SGHKS and CDR2 YYEKEE come from the germline V gene (reference sequence). V lost 4 bases and J 0 bases, leaving 12 bases between the germline ends.

This clonotype was counted ten times or more. This sequence joins TRBV6-5 and TRBJ1-6; 7 bases agree with TRBD1. V lost 6 bases, J lost 5 bases, and 4 bases stayed unmatched. The CDR3 is 14 amino acids. CDR1 is MNHEY, CDR2 SVGAGI, per germline. This CDR3 is CASRSGTDNSPLHF. The CDR3 coding sequence is TGTGCCAGCAGGTCCGGGACAGATAATTCACCCCTCCACTTT.

The chain links TRBV6-2 or TRBV6-3 to TRBJ1-1; D is unresolved. Trimming cost V 7 bases and J 0 bases, with 12 bases left between them. The germline V gene encodes CDR1 MNHEY and CDR2 SVGEGT. This CDR3 has 14 amino acids. The CDR3 nucleotides read TGTGCCAGCAACCAAAACGGCGTGAACACTGAAGCTTTCTTT. Its translation is CASNQNGVNTEAFF.

The chain is built from TRBV20-1 and TRBJ2-1, with D hard to call. The germline V gene encodes CDR1 DFQATT and CDR2 SNEGSKA (reference sequence). V lost 6 bases and J 3 bases, leaving 12 bases between the germline ends. The CDR3 is 13 residues long. This chain's CDR3 is CSAVSYLYNEQFF. The CDR3 bases are TGCAGTGCCGTTAGCTACCTCTACAATGAGCAGTTCTTC.

This clonotype has at least ten counts. The rearrangement links TRBV6-2 or TRBV6-3 to TRBJ2-1; the D gene is possibly TRBD1 (6 bases). There are 13 residues in the CDR3. The germline V gene encodes CDR1 MNHEY and CDR2 SVGEGT. Trimming pared 5 bases from V and 10 bases from J, leaving 15 bases between. The CDR3 DNA follows: TGTGCCAGCAGTCGACTCGGTACAGGGGAGCAGTTCTTC. It is translated as CASSRLGTGEQFF.

This clonotype has a handful of counts. The chain links TRBV20-1 to TRBJ2-7; D might be TRBD1 (5 bases). Germline V gene lookup returns CDR1 DFQATT and CDR2 SNEGSKA (reference sequence). V lost 5 bases and J 7 bases, leaving 15 bases between the germline ends. The CDR3 covers 12 residues. CDR3 sequence reads: CSAEDRLGEQYF. For the CDR3, the DNA is TGCAGTGCTGAAGACAGACTTGGGGAGCAGTACTTC.

Many counts were recorded for this clonotype. The chain has TRBV20-1 and TRBJ2-3; the match to TRBD1 covers 7 bases. CDR1 is DFQATT, CDR2 SNEGSKA, per germline (reference sequence). V was pared by 0 bases and J by 0 bases, with 3 bases of the junction left unmatched. CDR3 length: 15 amino acids. CDR3 residues: CSARDPGGSTDTQYF. CDR3 in DNA: TGCAGTGCTAGAGATCCAGGGGGTAGCACAGATACGCAGTATTTT.

This clonotype has only a few counts. The CDR3 bases are TGTGCCAGCAGCGACGCAGCGGATACGCAGTATTTT. As protein: CASSDAADTQYF. J is TRBJ2-3 and V is TRBV5-6; D ambiguous. Deletions cut 4 bases from V and 6 bases from J, with 9 bases between. The CDR3 is made up of 12 amino acids. The germline V gene encodes CDR1 SGHDT and CDR2 YYEEEE.

This clonotype was observed a few times. The gene calls are TRBV6-5 and TRBJ1-1; 9 positions agree with TRBD1. The CDR3 is 16 amino acids. Germline V CDR1 and CDR2: MNHEY, SVGAGI. J gave up 0 bases and V 2 bases, and 4 bases lay outside the gene matches. In DNA form, the CDR3 reads TGTGCCAGCAGTTACCGGACAGGGGAGATGAACACTGAAGCTTTCTTT. Residues: CASSYRTGEMNTEAFF.

V usage is TRBV12-3 or TRBV12-4 and J usage is TRBJ2-4; 9 nucleotides align to TRBD2. V lost 5 bases, J lost 4 bases, and 3 bases stayed unmatched. This CDR3 contains 14 residues. CDR3 coding DNA: TGTGCCAGCAGTCCGACTAGCGGTAAAAACATTCAGTACTTC. Translation gives CASSPTSGKNIQYF.

The V and J genes are TRBV28 and TRBJ1-5; D remains unclear. The CDR3 runs to 16 residues. Trimming took off 7 bases at V and 0 bases at J, with 16 bases between the two ends. CDR1 is MDHEN, CDR2 SYDVKM, per germline. This chain's CDR3 is CASTIFVGISNQPQHF. The CDR3 DNA sequence: TGTGCCAGCACCATCTTCGTGGGGATTAGCAATCAGCCCCAGCATTTT.

This clonotype was detected ten times or more. The genes are TRBV6-5 and TRBJ2-1, with 11 bases that match TRBD1. CDR1 and CDR2 from the germline V gene are MNHEY and SVGAGI. The CDR3 spans 16 residues. J was trimmed by 9 bases and V by 7 bases; bases with no gene match: 14. Here the CDR3 DNA reads TGTGCCAGCACCCCCTTTGGGACAGGGGGTAATAGTGAGCAGTTCTTC. As protein: CASTPFGTGGNSEQFF.

CDR3 in amino acids: CASSLDPGQGNSPLHF. For the CDR3, the DNA is TGCGCCAGCAGCTTGGACCCGGGACAGGGGAATTCACCCCTCCACTTT. The V gene is TRBV5-1, the J gene TRBJ1-6; TRBD1 matches at 10 bases. Germline V gene sequence: CDR1 SGHRS, CDR2 YFSETQ. With 0 bases clipped from V and 7 bases from J, the junction kept 4 bases outside the gene matches. This CDR3 contains 16 residues.

This clonotype has a handful of counts. The gene calls are TRBV7-8 and TRBJ2-2; 8 bases match TRBD2. Germline lookup yields CDR1 SGHVS and CDR2 FQNEAQ. Unmatched junction bases numbered 4, after V lost 6 bases and J lost 4 bases. The CDR3 runs to 14 residues. This chain's CDR3 is CASRVAGTTGELFF. The CDR3, as DNA: TGTGCCAGCAGGGTAGCGGGAACCACCGGGGAGCTGTTTTTT.